The rows below give T cell receptor beta chains drawn from one sample of a study of blood T cell repertoires in COVID-19. The repertoire was sequenced with immunoSEQ multiplex PCR; TCRdb's copy has only in-frame clones and lacks some. In the table there are some 110,000 clones, 80% to 90% of which are singletons. Material: peripheral blood. Every receptor here comes from a man in his forties with acute or convalescent COVID-19. Each CDR3 is given with its conserved first and last residue.

V	J	CDR3
TRBV5-4	TRBJ2-1	CASSLEASGSDEQFF
TRBV5-4	TRBJ2-2	CASSNGLAGTNTGELFF
TRBV5-1	TRBJ1-2	CASSFAGDYGYTF
TRBV27	TRBJ2-3	CASSPLSEVDTQYF
TRBV29-1	TRBJ2-1	CSVPTLAGSYNEQFF
TRBV5-4	TRBJ1-2	CASSLGQGSHYGYTF
TRBV12-5	TRBJ2-3	CASVNPLAGVDTQYF
TRBV12-3/TRBV12-4	TRBJ1-1	CASSLGESEAFF
TRBV30	TRBJ2-2	CALRLAGAGELFF
TRBV5-1	TRBJ1-1	CASSPIIGDEAFF
TRBV5-5	TRBJ1-2	CASSLLSGQGAVGYGYTF
TRBV4-3	TRBJ1-1	CASRGGNLDTEAFF
TRBV18	TRBJ1-6	CASSPQGRGYNSPLHF
TRBV11-3	TRBJ2-1	CASSLGRGGLPDEQFF
TRBV7-2	TRBJ1-2	CASSLFGARVVPGYTF
TRBV30	TRBJ1-4	CAWSRGDGEKLFF
TRBV6-1	TRBJ1-5	CASSEGRASSTQHF
TRBV19	TRBJ2-1	CASSGGDREYNEQFF
TRBV19	TRBJ2-5	CASSIRGGASETQYF
TRBV11-3	TRBJ1-1	CASSYQMNTEAFF
TRBV3-1/TRBV3-2	TRBJ2-2	CASSQVGREANTGELFF
TRBV7-2	TRBJ1-3	CASSLGPLTGSGNTIYF
TRBV7-3	TRBJ2-1	CASSPGQGYNEQFF
TRBV30	TRBJ2-5	CAWKVGLAGPSQETQYF
TRBV29-1	TRBJ1-2	CSVSGTDYYGYTF
TRBV7-2	TRBJ1-4	CASRRGGPNEKLFF
TRBV5-1	TRBJ1-4	CASSFRQGGKLFF
TRBV6-1	TRBJ1-1	CASSEALGGNTEAFF
TRBV19	TRBJ1-3	CASSIRGSGNTIYF
TRBV2	TRBJ1-5	CASSFAPEGQPQHF
TRBV19	TRBJ1-3	CASSVTGNSGNTIYF
TRBV6-1	TRBJ1-6	CASSGRDTHPNSPLHF
TRBV3-1/TRBV3-2	TRBJ1-5	CASSPSGQGKQPQHF
TRBV29-1	TRBJ1-1	CSGDRGNTEAFF
TRBV29-1	TRBJ2-7	CSVAGTAYEQYF
TRBV11-3	TRBJ2-2	CASSLTSAGELFF
TRBV9	TRBJ1-1	CASSPGSGVNTEAFF
TRBV18	TRBJ1-1	CASSPLESGQGASEAFF
TRBV29-1	TRBJ2-7	CSVGRDRGYEQYF
TRBV19	TRBJ2-7	CASSRKGGLADVGSYEQYF
TRBV5-1	TRBJ2-4	CASSLDLAKNIQYF
TRBV4-1	TRBJ2-5	CASHQTGRAGETQYF